The clone carrying this TCR beta chain has just one count. Its antigen is unknown. This sample is drawn from a study of cytomegalovirus exposure and HLA in healthy donors. The PCR employed 60 Vbeta primers together with 13 Jbeta primers. Per the original methods: Later reanalysis found around 80 million unique TCR beta chains, roughly 9.9 million of them shared. Clones were read by immunoSEQ multiplex PCR, and TCRdb kept only the in-frame ones, dropping some. The DNA was the basis for D and trimming; V, J and clone size are from that table. This sample has some 170,000 clones, with roughly 79% found just once. The CDR3 runs to 17 residues. The junction had 12 bases not matched to a gene; V was cut back by 2 bases and J by 3 bases. Per the germline V gene, CDR1 is SGHDN and CDR2 is FVKESK. Points from the study as a whole: V- and J-gene trimming of TCR beta was linked (in a later analysis) to a missense DCLRE1C variant. The authors reported that TCR beta sequences could predict HLA-A and HLA-B alleles. These predictions were accurate for most subjects in the first cohort.

The sample was PBMCs. The TCR was taken from a man between 40 and 49 years old in good health and CMV-seropositive. The chain is built from TRBV14 and TRBJ1-1; 7 positions match TRBD1. The CDR3 region is CASSQYLSFDRDTEAFF. As DNA, the CDR3 is TGTGCCAGCAGCCAATACCTCAGCTTCGACAGGGACACTGAAGCTTTCTTT. The complete variable domain, with remaining parts taken from reference TRBV14 and TRBJ1-1, reads EAGVTQFPSHSVIEKGQTVTLRCDPISGHDNLYWYRRVMGKEIKFLLHFVKESKQDESGMPNNRFLAERTGGTYSTLKVQPAELEDSGVYFCASSQYLSFDRDTEAFFGQGTRLTVV.